This T cell receptor beta chain was found in a study of blood T cell repertoires in COVID-19. Overall study context: Both acute and convalescent COVID-19 samples were obtained from the United States, Italy and Spain. Sample material is recorded as cDNA or gDNA derived from T cells, B-cell-depleted T cells, or PBMCs.

This clone was recorded once. From germline, CDR1 is LGHDT and CDR2 YNNKEL (reference sequence). Between the trimmed V and J ends, which lost 4 bases and 3 bases, there was a span of 13 bases. This CDR3 is 15 amino acids long. Authors' data handling: Reference gene primer amplification gave nucleated cell count estimates. Profiled with immunoSEQ multiplex PCR; TCRdb holds only in-frame clones, not every one. That table gives V, J and clone size, and the DNA gave D and trimming. The data hold 140,000 to 150,000 clones, with 80% to 90% observed a single time. Sequencing was done on a sample of peripheral blood. The V call is TRBV3-1 (or the pseudogene TRBV3-2), the J call TRBJ2-1; possible D gene TRBD1, 7 bases. The sequence derives from a woman in her forties or fifties with active or convalescent COVID-19. CDR3 region: CASSLEGQSYNEQFF. In nucleotides, the CDR3 is TGTGCCAGCAGCCTGGAGGGACAGAGCTACAATGAGCAGTTCTTC.